This T cell receptor (beta chain) emerged from a study of T cells after yellow fever vaccination (dated by TCRdb to the late 2010s). At the level of the whole study: Libraries from fractions with low cell numbers were prepared with the SMART-Seq v4 Ultra Low Input RNA kit. Two healthy male donors, one aged 18 to 30 and one aged 30 to 39 years, were included in the cohort. To track T-cell clones before and after primary and booster YFV17D yellow fever vaccination, bulk TCR alpha and beta repertoires were sequenced longitudinally. Blood was drawn at multiple timepoints before and after primary and secondary immunization, with bulk PBMC replicates and cell subsets isolated. Findings and caveats that apply to the study as a whole: After the booster, most clones that had expanded after primary vaccination were detected again (approximately 97% of CD4 and more than 80% of CD8), suggesting broad maintenance of memory. Computational filtering was needed because FACS-sorted repertoires could contain abundant contaminating clonotypes from the bulk population. Because the study included only a couple of donors, the extent to which the findings can be generalized is limited. A small share of clonotypes occurred in both CD4 and CD8 compartments, likely arising from convergent recombination. Compared with the primary T-cell response, the secondary T-cell response was faster but weaker, reaching its peak on day 5 rather than on day 15.

Comments on this clonotype: There is no known antigen for this receptor. Base qualities are not provided; no much larger clone lies one nucleotide away.

The treatment or condition label corresponds to: live attenuated yellow fever vaccine strain. Two biological replicates of bulk PBMCs were collected at each blood-draw timepoint. PBMCs were isolated from peripheral blood using a standard Ficoll-Paque protocol. RNA was extracted with TriZol from bulk PBMCs, CD4 and CD8 fractions, and dextramer-positive and dextramer-negative fractions. TCR cDNA was synthesized by 5'RACE template switching, which introduced a universal primer site and unique molecular identifiers. Priming for cDNA synthesis came from both the TCR alpha and TCR beta constant segments. Library amplification involved two PCR steps, and the second step added sample barcodes and sequencing adapters. Libraries were sequenced on Illumina HiSeq 2500 (2x100 bp) or NovaSeq (2x150 bp). Concerning the study's data processing: Reads were demultiplexed and collapsed into UMI consensus sequences with MIGEC, and V(D)J alignment was performed with MiXCR. Vaccine-responding clonotypes were identified with edgeR using replicate PBMC samples, with FDR below 0.01 and a log2 fold change above 5 up to day 15 being required. Bulk clonotypes were assigned CD4 or CD8 identity according to which sequenced CD4 or CD8 repertoire held them at higher abundance. In TCRdb, the public reads were trimmed at Q25 with fastp and aligned with MiXCR, with productive beta chains retained. Each CDR3 protein gets just one entry, which takes the most common genes and DNA from the rows behind it. TCRdb's processing, not the authors' own work, is the source of the V and J calls. The sample has 500,000 to 650,000 distinct CDR3 sequences on record, roughly 14% of them singletons. Clones ranked in the top ten supply 11% to 15% of the sample.

Including cysteine and phenylalanine, the CDR3 has 14 amino acids. Of all the DNA, just the CDR3 is kept, 42 bases in frame from base 1. Per the germline V gene, SGHTA is the CDR1 and FQGNSA is the CDR2. Germline trimming amounts to 4 bases on V and 1 base on J, with 4 as the count of junction bases outside the gene matches. The input for sequencing was PBMCs, taken on the day of the yellow fever booster vaccination. The rearranged chain carries TRBV7-2 and TRBJ2-7, and 7 bases in between align with TRBD2. The TCR comes from a man younger than 40 who received the YFV17D yellow fever vaccine. The CDR3 protein: CASSSSGPSYEQYF. The base sequence is TGTGCCAGCAGCTCTAGCGGCCCTTCCTACGAGCAGTACTTC. The full variable domain, completed from the reference TRBV7-2 and TRBJ2-7 proteins outside the CDR3, reads GAGVSQSPSNKVTEKGKDVELRCDPISGHTALYWYRQSLGQGLEFLIYFQGNSAPDKSGLPSDRFSAERTGGSVSTLTIQRTQQEDSAVYLCASSSSGPSYEQYFGPGTRLTVT.